Listed here are 25 T cell receptor beta chains from one sample, sequenced in a study of long-term antiretroviral therapy in people with HIV. Survey level was the resolution at which the v3.0 immunoSEQ assay ran. TCRdb keeps only in-frame clones here, not all; method: immunoSEQ multiplex PCR. The table shows around 40,000 clones, with approximately 83% occurring only once. Sample: unsorted PBMCs, taken 2.2 years after starting antiretroviral therapy. All receptors derive from a man younger than 35 with HIV.

The V gene is TRBV7-3, the J gene TRBJ2-1; TRBD2 matches 11 bases. The germline CDR1 and CDR2 sequences are SGHTA and FQGTGA. V was pared by 2 bases and J by 10 bases, with 7 bases of the junction left unmatched. The CDR3 runs 15 residues. The CDR3 DNA sequence: TGTGCCAGCAGCTTATTTCTAGCGGGGGGAAGGGAGCAGTTCTTC. This translates into CASSLFLAGGREQFF.

The CDR3 DNA reads as TGCGCCAGCAGCGCGGGGCTCTGGGAGAACACTGAAGCTTTCTTT. It yields the protein CASSAGLWENTEAFF. V and J are TRBV5-1 and TRBJ1-1; D possibly corresponds to TRBD1 (5 bases). Trimming left V 4 bases short and J 1 base short, with 14 bases between. This CDR3 has 15 amino acids. From germline, CDR1 is SGHRS and CDR2 YFSETQ.

Comments on this clone: Germline and junction disagree at one end, which may indicate a read error. The sample contains more than one DNA sequence encoding this CDR3. The V gene is TRBV5-6, the J gene TRBJ1-5; D perhaps matches TRBD1 (6 bases). CDR1 and CDR2 from the germline V gene are SGHDT and YYEEEE. The CDR3 is 14 residues long. CDR3 nucleotide sequence: TGCGCCAGCAGTCTGAGGGGGGCCAATCAGCCCCAGCATTTT. Its protein product is CASSLRGANQPQHF.

The V call is TRBV28, the J call TRBJ1-2, with 10 bases identical to TRBD1. The CDR3 spans 14 residues. V gave up 3 bases and J gave up 8 bases; unmatched junction bases: 6. Germline CDR1 reads MDHEN; CDR2 reads SYDVKM. The CDR3 protein is CASSFRGTGAGYTF. The DNA for the CDR3 is TGTGCCAGCAGTTTTAGGGGGACAGGGGCCGGCTACACCTTC.

This clone has just one count. V gene TRBV5-1 combines with J gene TRBJ1-2, with D unclear. Trimming removed 2 bases from V and 8 bases from J, with 19 bases in between. CDR3 length: 15 residues. Germline V gives CDR1 SGHRS, CDR2 YFSETQ. The DNA for the CDR3 is TGCGCCAGCAGCTTAGCTCCTGATATCCTACGGGGCTACACCTTC. It yields the protein CASSLAPDILRGYTF.

This clone was counted only a few times. This rearrangement joins TRBV9 to TRBJ1-2; D uncertain. Germline values: CDR1 SGDLS, CDR2 YYNGEE. The CDR3 runs 12 residues. Between the trimmed V and J ends, which lost 2 bases and 4 bases, there was a span of 6 bases. CDR3 nucleotide sequence: TGTGCCAGCAGCGTCCCAGGCTATGGCTACACCTTC. It is translated as CASSVPGYGYTF.

This rearrangement joins TRBV6-5 to TRBJ2-1; D remains ambiguous. V was cut by 2 bases and J by 7 bases, with 15 bases left in between. The CDR3 runs to 15 residues. The germline CDR1 and CDR2 sequences are MNHEY and SVGAGI. This CDR3 reads CASSYSPGVRNEQFF. CDR3 DNA sequence: TGTGCCAGCAGTTACAGTCCCGGTGTAAGGAATGAGCAGTTCTTC.

The chain is built from TRBV19 and TRBJ1-2, with TRBD1 matching 8 bases. The CDR3 consists of 16 residues. Germline CDR1 and CDR2: LNHDA and SQIVND (reference sequence). V was clipped by 2 bases and J by 3 bases; unmatched bases: 8. CDR3 nucleotides: TGTGCCAGTAGTATACTCCCAGGGGGCTACGACTATGGCTACACCTTC. This sequence encodes CASSILPGGYDYGYTF.

The CDR3 sequence is CASSVGEATNYGYTF. CDR3 bases: TGTGCCAGCAGCGTAGGGGAGGCCACTAACTATGGCTACACCTTC. The rearrangement joins TRBV9 to TRBJ1-2; D remains ambiguous. The CDR3 runs to 15 residues. Trimming cost V 0 bases and J 0 bases, with 9 bases left between them. The germline gives CDR1 SGDLS, CDR2 YYNGEE.

V and J are TRBV19 and TRBJ2-1; weak D call: TRBD2 (6 bases). Trimming pared 1 base from V and 8 bases from J, leaving 15 bases between. This CDR3 has 15 residues. Germline-derived CDR1 and CDR2 are LNHDA and SQIVND (reference sequence). CDR3 sequence (DNA): TGTGCCAGTAGTATAGGGGCTAGCGCGTTCGATGAGCAGTTCTTC. Translating it yields CASSIGASAFDEQFF.

The gene calls are TRBV15 and TRBJ2-7, with TRBD1 matching 8 bases. Germline V gene lookup returns CDR1 LNHNV and CDR2 YYDKDF (reference sequence). This CDR3 is built from 15 residues. The junction had 8 bases not matched to a gene; V was cut back by 0 bases and J by 7 bases. CDR3 in DNA: TGTGCCACCAGCAGAGATACAGGGGGACCAGGGGAGCAGTACTTC. Residues: CATSRDTGGPGEQYF.

This rearrangement joins TRBV6-1 to TRBJ1-2, with 7 bases aligning to TRBD1. Germline V lookup: CDR1 MNHNS, CDR2 SASEGT. The CDR3 runs 14 residues. The trim removed 7 bases at V and 1 base at J, leaving 6 bases unmatched. Written as DNA, the CDR3 is TGTGCCAGCACTCCGACAGGGCTTAACTATGGCTACACCTTC. Residues: CASTPTGLNYGYTF.

The chain couples TRBV19 to TRBJ2-6; 7 bases map to TRBD1. Unmatched junction bases numbered 12, after V lost 10 bases and J lost 0 bases. The CDR3 sequence is 17 residues long. From germline, CDR1 is LNHDA and CDR2 SQIVND (reference sequence). This chain's CDR3 is CATSGTAIISGANVLTF. The CDR3, as DNA: TGTGCCACCTCCGGGACAGCGATCATCTCTGGGGCCAACGTCCTGACTTTC.

The chain uses TRBV5-6 and TRBJ2-1, with D unclear. The CDR3 has 13 residues. In germline, CDR1 is SGHDT, CDR2 YYEEEE. V shed 2 bases and J shed 4 bases, with 7 bases lying between them. DNA for the CDR3: TGTGCCAGCAGCTTAGGAGTTTACAATGAGCAGTTCTTC. This translates into CASSLGVYNEQFF.

The chain is built from TRBV14 and TRBJ2-1; D is perhaps TRBD2 (5 bases). The CDR3 extends over 17 amino acids. CDR1 and CDR2 (germline): SGHDN, FVKESK. Trimming removed 3 bases at V and 2 bases at J, with 17 bases between. The CDR3 region has the DNA TGTGCCAGCAGCCATCCTCCGGGGTCAGCGACCTACAATGAGCAGTTCTTC. This encodes CASSHPPGSATYNEQFF.

V usage is TRBV28 and J usage is TRBJ1-4; 8 bases are a match to TRBD1. V was clipped by 4 bases and J by 4 bases; unmatched bases: 5. This CDR3 has 15 amino acids. CDR1 and CDR2 from the germline V gene are MDHEN and SYDVKM. CDR3 sequence reads: CASSSRGRINEKLFF. DNA for the CDR3: TGTGCCAGCAGTTCCAGGGGGCGAATTAATGAAAAACTGTTTTTT.

J is TRBJ2-3 and V is TRBV7-9; D not resolved. V dropped 5 bases and J dropped 4 bases, with 22 bases sitting between them. The CDR3 extends over 17 amino acids. Germline V CDR1 and CDR2: SEHNR, FQNEAQ (reference sequence). The CDR3 coding sequence is TGTGCCAGCAGCCCACTCCCACCCGGTACTTATGCAGATACGCAGTATTTT. It codes for CASSPLPPGTYADTQYF.

This rearrangement joins TRBV10-3 to TRBJ2-1, with D perhaps matching TRBD1 or TRBD2 (5 bases each). CDR1 and CDR2 (germline): ENHRY, SYGVKD. The CDR3 sequence is 14 residues long. V was cut by 4 bases and J by 7 bases, with 14 bases left in between. This chain's CDR3 is CAISVGDHGNEQFF. For the CDR3, the DNA is TGTGCCATCAGTGTAGGGGACCATGGAAATGAGCAGTTCTTC.

This chain connects TRBV19 to TRBJ2-2; weak D call: TRBD2 (6 bases). Germline CDR1 is LNHDA and CDR2 is SQIVND (reference sequence). V gave up 3 bases and J gave up 5 bases, with 19 bases separating them. This CDR3 region has 17 residues. The CDR3 nucleotides are TGTGCCAGTAGTATCAGGGCCTCCGGGGGTGGGACCGGGGAGCTGTTTTTT. This sequence encodes CASSIRASGGGTGELFF.

This clone was seen a few times. This chain joins TRBV11-2 and TRBJ1-6; 7 bases match TRBD1. Germline V gene lookup returns CDR1 SGHAT and CDR2 FQNNGV. The CDR3 has 14 amino acids. V trimming: 5 bases; J trimming: 10 bases; junction bases outside the gene matches: 8. CDR3 in amino acids: CASSRDSRTSPLHF. The CDR3 nucleotides are TGTGCCAGCAGCCGGGACAGCCGCACCTCACCCCTCCACTTT.

The chain links TRBV7-3 to TRBJ1-6; no reliable D call. Germline V gene data show CDR1 as SGHTA and CDR2 as FQGTGA. The CDR3 is made up of 16 amino acids. V gave up 1 base and J gave up 0 bases, with 7 bases separating them. The CDR3 coding sequence is TGTGCCAGCAGCTTAAACCCCAGCTCCTATAATTCACCCCTCCACTTT. Protein: CASSLNPSSYNSPLHF.

The chain carries TRBV10-3 and TRBJ2-1; 11 positions agree with TRBD2. The V segment lost 4 bases and the J segment 8 bases; nucleotides outside the gene matches: 7. This CDR3 is 15 amino acids long. Germline-derived CDR1 and CDR2 are ENHRY and SYGVKD. The CDR3 nucleotides are TGTGCCATCAGTGCCTCTAGCGGGAGGTTGGATGAGCAGTTCTTC. This gives the protein CAISASSGRLDEQFF.

This clone was found once. This chain uses TRBV6-1 with TRBJ2-3; D is undetermined. The CDR3 totals 12 residues. Germline assignment: CDR1 MNHNS and CDR2 SASEGT. Trimming shortened V by 4 bases and J by 6 bases, and 8 bases separated the two germline ends. The DNA for the CDR3 is TGTGCCAGCAGTGTCTTCCGGGATACGCAGTATTTT. Protein sequence: CASSVFRDTQYF.

The chain links TRBV5-6 to TRBJ1-4; D is perhaps TRBD1 (5 bases). CDR3 length: 15 residues. V gave up 4 bases and J gave up 7 bases, with 17 bases separating them. The germline V gene encodes CDR1 SGHDT and CDR2 YYEEEE. The CDR3 nucleotides are TGTGCCAGCAGCACTAGGGGCGGCGGAGTTGAAAAACTGTTTTTT. This translates into CASSTRGGGVEKLFF.

The rearrangement links TRBV7-9 to TRBJ2-1, with TRBD2 matching 8 bases. Trimming at V came to 5 bases and at J to 2 bases, leaving 11 bases not matched to a gene. The germline V gene has CDR1 SEHNR and CDR2 FQNEAQ (reference sequence). This CDR3 is 17 amino acids long. The CDR3 loop reads CASSPNPRGAPYNEQFF. For the CDR3, the DNA is TGTGCCAGCAGCCCTAATCCGCGGGGGGCACCCTACAATGAGCAGTTCTTC.